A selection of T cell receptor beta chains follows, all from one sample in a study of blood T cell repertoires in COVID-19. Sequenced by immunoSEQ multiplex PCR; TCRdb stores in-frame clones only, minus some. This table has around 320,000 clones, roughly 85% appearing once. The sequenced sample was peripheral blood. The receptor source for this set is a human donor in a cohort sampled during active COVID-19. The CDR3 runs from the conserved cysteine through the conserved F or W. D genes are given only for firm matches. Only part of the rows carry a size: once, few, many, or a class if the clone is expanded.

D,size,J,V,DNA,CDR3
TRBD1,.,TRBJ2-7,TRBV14,TGTGCCAGCAGCCTAGGACGACAGGGACACCTCTACGAGCAGTACTTC,CASSLGRQGHLYEQYF
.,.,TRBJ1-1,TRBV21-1,TGTGCCAGCAGCCCGTACTTGGCGGGGGGCTGGGAGAACACTGAAGCTTTCTTT,CASSPYLAGGWENTEAFF
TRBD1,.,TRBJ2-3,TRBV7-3,TGTGCCAGCAGTCCCACAGGGGTTTTGGCAGATACGCAGTATTTT,CASSPTGVLADTQYF
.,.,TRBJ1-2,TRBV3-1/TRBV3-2,TGTGCCAGCAGCCCGACTTCGGGTCTCTATGGCTACACCTTC,CASSPTSGLYGYTF
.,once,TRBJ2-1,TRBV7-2,TGTGCCAGCAGCTTATTGAGGGATGAGCAGTTCTTC,CASSLLRDEQFF
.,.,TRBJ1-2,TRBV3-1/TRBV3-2,TGTGCCAGCAGCCAAGGGCAGGGAGCGGGAGGCTACACCTTC,CASSQGQGAGGYTF
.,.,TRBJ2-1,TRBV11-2,TGTGCCAGCAGCTTGTTACTAGGGGGGGGCGGTTGGAATGAGCAGTTCTTC,CASSLLLGGGGWNEQFF
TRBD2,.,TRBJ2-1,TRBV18,TGTGCCAGCTCACCGTCTAGCGGGGGCTACAATGAGCAGTTCTTC,CASSPSSGGYNEQFF
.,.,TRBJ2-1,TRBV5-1,TGCGCCAGCAGCTTGCCCCGGGACAATGAGCAGTTCTTC,CASSLPRDNEQFF
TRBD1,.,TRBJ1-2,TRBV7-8,TGTGCCAGCAGCCCGGGACAGTACTATGGCTACACCTTC,CASSPGQYYGYTF
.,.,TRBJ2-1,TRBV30,TGTGCCTGGACAGGGCGAGTCGGGGGGCGAGAGCAGTTCTTC,CAWTGRVGGREQFF
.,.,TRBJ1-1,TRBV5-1,TGCGCCAGCAGAGAGGTCCAGGGGTCGATGAGAACTGAAGCTTTCTTT,CASREVQGSMRTEAFF
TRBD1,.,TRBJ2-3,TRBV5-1,TGCGCCAGCAGCTCAGGACAGGGGCGACCGGATACGCAGTATTTT,CASSSGQGRPDTQYF
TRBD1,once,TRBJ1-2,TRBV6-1,TGTGCCAGCAGTGAAGGTGGGACAGGGATAAACACCTTC,CASSEGGTGINTF
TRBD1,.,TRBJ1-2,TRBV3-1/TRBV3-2,TGTGCCAGCAGCCTTGTTACAGGGGGCAACTATGGCTACACCTTC,CASSLVTGGNYGYTF
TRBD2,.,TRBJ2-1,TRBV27,TGTGCCAGCAGTTTAAGGCCCTCCCTAACAGCGGGGGGCCAGGATGAGCAGTTCTTC,CASSLRPSLTAGGQDEQFF
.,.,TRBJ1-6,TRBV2,TGTGCCAGCAGTCGACTAGGGGATGGTTCACCCCTCCACTTT,CASSRLGDGSPLHF
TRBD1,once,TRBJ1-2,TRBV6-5,TGTGCCAGCCATCAGGGGGAAACCTATGGCTACACCTTC,CASHQGETYGYTF
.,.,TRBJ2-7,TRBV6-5,TGTGCCAGCAGTTCTCAGGGTCTTCTCTCCTACGAGCAGTACTTC,CASSSQGLLSYEQYF
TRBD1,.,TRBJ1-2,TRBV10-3,TGTGCCATCAGTGCTGGGACAGGGTCAAGCTATGGCTACACCTTC,CAISAGTGSSYGYTF
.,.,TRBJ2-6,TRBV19,TGTGCCAGTCACCCTCAGGGTTTAGGCGGGGCCAACGTCCTGACTTTC,CASHPQGLGGANVLTF
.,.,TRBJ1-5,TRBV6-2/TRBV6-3,TGTGCCAGCAGTATGGGGGGTTGGGGCAATCAGCCCCAGCATTTT,CASSMGGWGNQPQHF
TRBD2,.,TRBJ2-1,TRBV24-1,TGTGCCACCAGTGATAGGTCTAGCGGGGGTCAAAGCTCCTACAATGAGCAGTTCTTC,CATSDRSSGGQSSYNEQFF
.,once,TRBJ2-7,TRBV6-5,TGTGCCAGCAGATACAGCCCGCTAGACTACGAGCAGTACTTC,CASRYSPLDYEQYF
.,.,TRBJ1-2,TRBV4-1,TGCGCCAGCAGCCGGGAGACTAACTATGGCTACACCTTC,CASSRETNYGYTF
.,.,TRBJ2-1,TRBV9,TGTGCCAGCAGCGTCCAGGGCAATGAGCAGTTCTTC,CASSVQGNEQFF
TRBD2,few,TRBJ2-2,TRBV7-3,TGTGCCAGCAGCTTAAATGGGGGCCGGCTAGCGGGGACCGGGGAGCTGTTTTTT,CASSLNGGRLAGTGELFF
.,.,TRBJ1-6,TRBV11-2,TGTGCCAGCAGCTTTGTCAGGAATAATTCACCCCTCCACTTT,CASSFVRNNSPLHF